This T cell receptor (beta chain) was identified during a study of control samples from healthy donors and cancer patients. The assay was immunoSEQ multiplex PCR, and TCRdb's table has in-frame clones only and misses some. This sample has over 100,000 clones; approximately 92% occur once, and the top ten carry about 5.5%. The sequenced material came from blood. The TCR was taken from a man aged 18 to 29 in good health.

The CDR3 nucleotides read TGTGCCACCAGTCCCGGGACTAGCGGACGCGCTGAGCAGTTCTTC. This encodes CATSPGTSGRAEQFF. The chain joins TRBV24-1 to TRBJ2-1; 11 positions match TRBD2. The V and J ends lost 6 bases and 9 bases, in that order; junction bases with no gene match: 9. Per germline, CDR1 KGHDR and CDR2 SFDVKD. This CDR3 contains 15 residues.